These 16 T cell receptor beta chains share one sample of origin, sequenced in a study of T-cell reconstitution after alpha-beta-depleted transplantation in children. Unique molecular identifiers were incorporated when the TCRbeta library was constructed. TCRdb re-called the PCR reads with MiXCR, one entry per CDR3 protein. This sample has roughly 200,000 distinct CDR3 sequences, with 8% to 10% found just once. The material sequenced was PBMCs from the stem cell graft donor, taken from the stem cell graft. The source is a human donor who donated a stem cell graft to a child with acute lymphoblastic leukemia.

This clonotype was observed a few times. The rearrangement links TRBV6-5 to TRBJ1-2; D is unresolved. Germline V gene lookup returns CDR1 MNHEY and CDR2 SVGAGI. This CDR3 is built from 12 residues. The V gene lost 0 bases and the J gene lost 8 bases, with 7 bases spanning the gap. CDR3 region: CASSYSQSGYTF. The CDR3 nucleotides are TGTGCCAGCAGTTACTCGCAGTCCGGCTACACCTTC.

CDR3 sequence (DNA): TGTGCCAGTAGTCCCCTGACTAGCGGGGGGGCCTATGAGCAGTTCTTC. As protein: CASSPLTSGGAYEQFF. The chain combines TRBV19 with TRBJ2-1; 14 bases fit TRBD2. Trimming cost V 5 bases and J 8 bases; bases outside gene matches: 8. Germline CDR1 LNHDA, CDR2 SQIVND (reference sequence). The CDR3 spans 16 residues.

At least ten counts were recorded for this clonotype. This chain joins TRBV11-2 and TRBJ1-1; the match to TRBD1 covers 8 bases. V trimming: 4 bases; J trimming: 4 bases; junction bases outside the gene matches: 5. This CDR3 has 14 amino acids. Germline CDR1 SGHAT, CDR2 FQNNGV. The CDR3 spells CASSSDRVTTEAFF. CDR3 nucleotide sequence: TGTGCCAGCAGCTCGGACAGGGTGACCACTGAAGCTTTCTTT.

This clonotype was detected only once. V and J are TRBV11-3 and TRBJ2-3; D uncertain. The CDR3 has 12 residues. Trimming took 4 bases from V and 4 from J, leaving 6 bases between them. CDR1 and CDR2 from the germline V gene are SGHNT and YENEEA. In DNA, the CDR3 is TGTGCCAGCAGCTCCCCTCCAGATACGCAGTATTTT. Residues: CASSSPPDTQYF.

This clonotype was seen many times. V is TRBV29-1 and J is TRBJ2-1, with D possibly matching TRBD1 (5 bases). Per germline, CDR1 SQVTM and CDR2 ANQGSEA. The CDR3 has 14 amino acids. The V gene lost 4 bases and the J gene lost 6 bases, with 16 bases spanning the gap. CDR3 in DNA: TGCAGCGTTGCGGCCAGACAGTTCTCCAATGAGCAGTTCTTC. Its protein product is CSVAARQFSNEQFF.

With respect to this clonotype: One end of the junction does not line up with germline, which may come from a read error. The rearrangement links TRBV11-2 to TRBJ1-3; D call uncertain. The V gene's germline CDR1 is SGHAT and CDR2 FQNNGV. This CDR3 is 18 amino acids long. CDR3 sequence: CASSPVPRRADSGNTLYF. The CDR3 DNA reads TGTGCCAGCAGCCCCGTCCCACGGCGGGCTGACTCTGGAAACACCCTATATTTT.

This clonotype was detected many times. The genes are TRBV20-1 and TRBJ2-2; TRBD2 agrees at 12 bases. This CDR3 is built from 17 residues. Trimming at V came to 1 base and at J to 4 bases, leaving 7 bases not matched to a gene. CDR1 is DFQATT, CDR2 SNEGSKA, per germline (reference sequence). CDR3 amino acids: CSARAASGGAITGELFF. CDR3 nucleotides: TGCAGTGCTAGAGCGGCTAGCGGGGGGGCGATCACCGGGGAGCTGTTTTTT.

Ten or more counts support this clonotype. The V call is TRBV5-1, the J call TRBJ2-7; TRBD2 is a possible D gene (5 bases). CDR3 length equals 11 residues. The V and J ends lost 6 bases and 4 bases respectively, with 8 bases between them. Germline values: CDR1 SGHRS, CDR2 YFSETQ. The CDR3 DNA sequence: TGCGCCAGCAATCGGACTTACGAGCAGTACTTC. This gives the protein CASNRTYEQYF.

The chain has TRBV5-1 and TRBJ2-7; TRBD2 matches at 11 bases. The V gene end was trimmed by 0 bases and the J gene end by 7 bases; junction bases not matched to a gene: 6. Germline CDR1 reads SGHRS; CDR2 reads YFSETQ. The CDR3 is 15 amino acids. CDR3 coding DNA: TGCGCCAGCAGCTTGGTACCTAGCGGGGGGAGAGAGCAGTACTTC. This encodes CASSLVPSGGREQYF.

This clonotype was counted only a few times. The CDR3 coding sequence is TGTGCCAGCAGTTACCGGGACAGGGGGAAAGAGACCCAGTACTTC. It yields the protein CASSYRDRGKETQYF. This chain uses TRBV6-5 with TRBJ2-5; the match to TRBD1 covers 11 bases. The CDR3 totals 15 residues. The germline V gene encodes CDR1 MNHEY and CDR2 SVGAGI. V shed 2 bases, J shed 3 bases, and the junction held 2 bases outside the gene matches.

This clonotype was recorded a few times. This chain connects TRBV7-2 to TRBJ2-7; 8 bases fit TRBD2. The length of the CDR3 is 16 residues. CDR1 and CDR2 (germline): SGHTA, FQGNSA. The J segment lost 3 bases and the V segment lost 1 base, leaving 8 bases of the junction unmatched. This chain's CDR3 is CASSLGKGLGYYEQYF. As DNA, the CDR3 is TGTGCCAGCAGCTTAGGGAAGGGACTAGGTTACTACGAGCAGTACTTC.

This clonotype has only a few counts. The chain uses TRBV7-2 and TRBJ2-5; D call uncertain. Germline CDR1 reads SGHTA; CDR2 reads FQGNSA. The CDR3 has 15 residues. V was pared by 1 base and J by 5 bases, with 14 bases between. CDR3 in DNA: TGTGCCAGCAGCTTAGGTCAGAGTCTGGGCGAGACCCAGTACTTC. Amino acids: CASSLGQSLGETQYF.

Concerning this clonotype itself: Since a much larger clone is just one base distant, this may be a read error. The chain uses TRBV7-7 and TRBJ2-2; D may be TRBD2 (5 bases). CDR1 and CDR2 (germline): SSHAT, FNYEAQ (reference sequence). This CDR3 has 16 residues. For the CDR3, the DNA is TGTGACAGCAGCCCGAGGGCGGATGCGAACACCGGGGAGCTGTTTTTT. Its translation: CDSSPRADANTGELFF. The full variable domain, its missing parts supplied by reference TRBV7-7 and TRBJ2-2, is GAGVSQSPRYKVTKRGQDVTLRCDPISSHATLYWYQQALGQGPEFLTYFNYEAQPDKSGLPSDRFSAERPEGSISTLTIQRTEQRDSAMYRCDSSPRADANTGELFFGEGSRLTVL.

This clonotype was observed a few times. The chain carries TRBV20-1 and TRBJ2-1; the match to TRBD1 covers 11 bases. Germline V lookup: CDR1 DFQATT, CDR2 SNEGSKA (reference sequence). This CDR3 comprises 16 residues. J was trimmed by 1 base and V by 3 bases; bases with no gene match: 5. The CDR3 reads CSASNRDRGSYNEQFF. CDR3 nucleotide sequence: TGCAGTGCTAGCAACCGGGACAGGGGGTCCTACAATGAGCAGTTCTTC.

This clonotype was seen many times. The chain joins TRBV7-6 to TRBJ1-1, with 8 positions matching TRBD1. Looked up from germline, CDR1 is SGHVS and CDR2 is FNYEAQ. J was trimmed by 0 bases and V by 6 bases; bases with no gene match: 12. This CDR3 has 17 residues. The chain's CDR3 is CASSLRPTGEMNTEAFF. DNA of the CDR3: TGTGCCAGCAGTCTACGACCGACAGGGGAGATGAACACTGAAGCTTTCTTT.

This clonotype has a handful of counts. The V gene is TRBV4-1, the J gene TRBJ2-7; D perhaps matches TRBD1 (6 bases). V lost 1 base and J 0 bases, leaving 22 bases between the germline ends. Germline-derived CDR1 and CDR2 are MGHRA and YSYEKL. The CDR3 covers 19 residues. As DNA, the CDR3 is TGCGCCAGCAGCCAAGTGTACAACCCAGGGGCAACCCTCTCCTACGAGCAGTACTTC. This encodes CASSQVYNPGATLSYEQYF.